This T cell receptor (beta chain) came from a study of T cell responses to AZD1222 COVID-19 vaccine. The ends lost 4 bases at V and 7 bases at J; junction bases unmatched: 3. This CDR3 comprises 14 residues. The germline gives CDR1 LGHDT, CDR2 YNNKEL (reference sequence). Clones were read by immunoSEQ multiplex PCR, and TCRdb kept only the in-frame ones, dropping some. The table records approximately 150,000 clones, 90% of them present only once. The sequencing here drew on peripheral blood, taken 28 days after the second AZD1222 dose. The J gene is TRBJ1-6, the V gene TRBV3-1 (or the pseudogene TRBV3-2); 8 positions agree with TRBD1. The TCR comes from an adult who received the AZD1222 COVID-19 vaccine. Here the CDR3 DNA reads TGTGCCAGCAGCCTGGGACAGGCGAATTCACCCCTCCACTTT. It specifies CASSLGQANSPLHF.